This T cell receptor (beta chain) is drawn from a study of blood T cell repertoires in COVID-19. Clones were read by immunoSEQ multiplex PCR, and TCRdb kept only the in-frame ones, dropping some. This table has a few hundred thousand clones, around nine tenths appearing once. The sequencing sample was made of PBMCs or T cells enriched from blood (not recorded which). This TCR derives from a woman in her forties or fifties who had recovered from COVID-19.

The CDR3 bases are TGTGCCTGGAACTGGGACGGAGGGACTGAAGCTTTCTTT. Its translation: CAWNWDGGTEAFF. The chain joins TRBV30 to TRBJ1-1; perhaps TRBD1 as D (5 bases). The V end was cut by 4 bases, the J end by 5 bases, with 14 bases between. There are 13 residues in the CDR3. Germline values: CDR1 GTSNPN, CDR2 SVGIG (reference sequence).